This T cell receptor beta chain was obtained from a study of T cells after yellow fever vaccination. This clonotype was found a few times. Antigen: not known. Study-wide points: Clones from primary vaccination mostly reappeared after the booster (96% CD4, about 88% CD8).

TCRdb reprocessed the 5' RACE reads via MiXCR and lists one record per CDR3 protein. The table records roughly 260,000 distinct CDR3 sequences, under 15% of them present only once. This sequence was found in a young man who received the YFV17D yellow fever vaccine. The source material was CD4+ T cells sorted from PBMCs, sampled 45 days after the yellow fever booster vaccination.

This CDR3 is CASSRTSGRGGEQFF. The CDR3 DNA sequence: TGCGCCAGCAGTCGAACTAGCGGGAGGGGAGGGGAGCAGTTCTTC. The chain uses TRBV5-1 and TRBJ2-1, with 13 bases that match TRBD2. Trimming at V came to 5 bases and at J to 10 bases, leaving 9 bases not matched to a gene. This CDR3 spans 15 amino acids. Germline lookup yields CDR1 SGHRS and CDR2 YFSETQ.